This section outlines one TCR beta chain sequence together with its context. Its recognized antigen is unknown. No much larger clone exists at a distance of one base, and base qualities are not known. The CDR3 runs 15 residues from the cysteine to the phenylalanine. Solely the CDR3 DNA is kept, with 45 bases framed from the first base. V was cut back by 5 bases and J by 3 bases, leaving a gap of 16 bases between them. CDR1 LGHDT and CDR2 YNNKEL were looked up in the germline V gene (reference sequence). These data belong to a study of blood T cell repertoires in COVID-19 (dated by TCRdb to about 2020). General notes on the study: Samples from collaborators originated in the United States, Italy and Spain and spanned both the acute and convalescent phases of COVID-19. The prospective study material was composed of cDNA or gDNA derived from T cells, B-cell-depleted T cells, or PBMCs. Subjects who had been exposed to COVID-19, were actively infected with it, or had recovered from it provided the deeply sampled blood TCRbeta repertoires that made up the dataset. The repertoires were made available in a free public database intended to serve as a resource for research on the immune response to SARS-CoV-2. The samples were drawn from the first 160 participants of the ongoing ImmuneRACE study and from 950 to 1,500 subjects provided by 6 global collaborators. A de-identified subject ID, COVID-19 status, age in years and sex were almost always included in the sample metadata. Where HLA class I and class II types were available, the types were taken from metadata supplied by the sample provider, not from assay-based typing. What the research found in general, with its limitations: Clinical and demographic metadata were provided uncurated, with the amount varying by source and participant.

Whole blood was collected in K2EDTA tubes by collaborating institutions according to the institutions' own protocols. For TCRbeta analysis, collaborators shipped samples as frozen whole blood, isolated PBMCs, or DNA extracted from either of those sample types. TCRbeta CDR3 regions were amplified from genomic DNA using the immunoSEQ Assay, a bias-controlled multiplex PCR. Turning to the authors' computational methods: The number of nucleated cells in each sample was estimated by amplification of reference gene primers within the assay. Sequence reads were collapsed and filtered to measure the absolute abundance of every unique TCRbeta CDR3 rearrangement. For each sample, productive Simpson clonality was calculated by taking the square root of Simpson's diversity index across productive rearrangements. TCRdb's version of the immuneACCESS table is confined to in-frame rearrangements and falls short of the full clone set. An unresolved V gene accounts for under half of the shortfall where checked; the remainder is of unknown origin. D and trimming were read from the DNA, whereas the V and J calls and clone size are those reported in that table. The sample data list roughly 280,000 clones, and approximately 91% of these were observed just once. The top ten constitute roughly 2.1% of the sample.

The receptor was isolated from a man in his fifties with acute or convalescent COVID-19. The sequence links TRBV3-1 (or the pseudogene TRBV3-2) to TRBJ1-2; the D gene is perhaps TRBD1, on 5 matching bases. What was sequenced was peripheral blood. Here the CDR3 is given as CASSWTLRGDYGYTF. DNA sequence: TGTGCCAGCAGCTGGACACTCCGCGGGGACTATGGCTACACCTTC.